Following are 24 T cell receptor beta chains from one sample sequenced in a study of neurological immune-mediated disorders. Time point noted: longitudinal time-point 1 (baseline). TCRdb re-derived calls from the 5' RACE reads in MiXCR, one entry per CDR3 protein. The repertoire holds 71,000 or so distinct CDR3 sequences, roughly an eighth seen once, with about 4.5% in the top ten. The material sequenced was PBMCs. The receptors stem from a female donor with HTLV-1-associated myelopathy (HAM/TSP).

This clonotype was counted at least ten times. This chain joins TRBV2 and TRBJ2-7, with 9 nucleotides matching TRBD1. This CDR3 is built from 15 residues. Trimming took 6 bases from V and 0 from J; bases not matched to a gene: 6. CDR1 is SNHLY, CDR2 FYNNEI, per germline. CDR3 sequence reads: CASRDPGQGSYEQYF. The CDR3 region has the DNA TGTGCCAGCAGGGACCCGGGACAGGGCTCCTACGAGCAGTACTTC.

This clonotype was observed many times. The junction departs from germline at one end; a sequencing error may be responsible. This chain joins TRBV15 and TRBJ2-5, with a possible D match to TRBD2 (6 bases). Looked up from germline, CDR1 is LNHNV and CDR2 is YYDKDF (reference sequence). The length of the CDR3 is 15 residues. CDR3 sequence: CATSLNWGGRETQYF. Written as DNA, the CDR3 is TGTGCTACCAGCCTAAACTGGGGAGGTCGCGAGACCCAGTACTTC.

This clonotype was seen a handful of times. A single base separates this from a much larger clone, so it may be a read error. V gene TRBV11-2 combines with J gene TRBJ2-3; D perhaps matches TRBD2 (6 bases). The V end lost 3 bases, the J end lost 3 bases, and 13 bases lay between the germline ends. This CDR3 contains 15 residues. Germline V CDR1 and CDR2: SGHAT, FQNNGV. Written as DNA, the CDR3 is TGTGCCAGCAGCTTGATGCGGGGTCGGACAGATACGCAGTATTTT. This sequence encodes CASSLMRGRTDTQYF.

This clonotype came up many times. V is TRBV5-1 and J is TRBJ2-2; 7 bases fit TRBD1. The CDR3 runs 16 residues. With 4 bases clipped from V and 0 bases from J, the junction kept 6 bases outside the gene matches. CDR1 is SGHRS, CDR2 YFSETQ, per germline. The CDR3 DNA is TGCGCCAGCAGCCCCGGGACAGTCGCGAACACCGGGGAGCTGTTTTTT. It encodes CASSPGTVANTGELFF.

Of note for this clonotype: A much more abundant neighbour one base away suggests this may be a read error. The chain joins TRBV5-1 to TRBJ2-1; 9 positions match TRBD2. The V gene's germline CDR1 is SGHRS and CDR2 YFSETQ. The CDR3 runs to 14 residues. The junction had 7 bases not matched to a gene; V was cut back by 4 bases and J by 8 bases. The CDR3 here is CASSENIAGDEQFF. Written as DNA, the CDR3 is TGCGCCAGCAGCGAAAATATAGCGGGGGATGAGCAGTTCTTC.

This clonotype was counted many times. V gene TRBV9 combines with J gene TRBJ2-4, with D unresolved. CDR3 length: 15 amino acids. Per germline, CDR1 SGDLS and CDR2 YYNGEE. V was shortened by 3 bases and J by 8 bases, with 18 bases between the two germline ends. In DNA form, the CDR3 reads TGTGCCAGCAGCGACCCCTTTACCGGGTTGGACATTCAGTACTTC. Translating gives CASSDPFTGLDIQYF. The complete variable domain, with remaining parts taken from reference TRBV9 and TRBJ2-4, reads DSGVTQTPKHLITATGQRVTLRCSPRSGDLSVYWYQQSLDQGLQFLIQYYNGEERAKGNILERFSAQQFPDLHSELNLSSLELGDSALYFCASSDPFTGLDIQYFGAGTRLSVL.

With respect to this clonotype: The junction does not match germline at one end; this may be a read error. V is TRBV20-1 and J is TRBJ2-1; D assignment may be TRBD1 or TRBD2 (5 bases each). Germline V lookup: CDR1 DFQATT, CDR2 SNEGSKA (reference sequence). This CDR3 spans 13 amino acids. This CDR3 reads CGASRKGQGEQFF. The CDR3 nucleotides are TGCGGTGCTAGCCGCAAAGGGCAGGGAGAGCAGTTCTTC.

The table lists this clonotype with many counts. This rearrangement joins TRBV5-1 to TRBJ2-2, with D perhaps matching TRBD2 (7 bases). CDR3 length: 16 amino acids. Germline CDR1 and CDR2: SGHRS and YFSETQ. The germline V and J ends were trimmed by 6 bases and 2 bases, with 17 bases remaining between them. For the CDR3, the DNA is TGCGCCAGCAATCTTCGGGGGGCCGAAAACACCGGGGAGCTGTTTTTT. This codes for CASNLRGAENTGELFF. Using reference TRBV5-1 and TRBJ2-2 for the parts outside the CDR3, the full variable domain is KAGVTQTPRYLIKTRGQQVTLSCSPISGHRSVSWYQQTPGQGLQFLFEYFSETQRNKGNFPGRFSGRQFSNSRSEMNVSTLELGDSALYLCASNLRGAENTGELFFGEGSRLTVL.

This clonotype appeared many times. The rearrangement links TRBV28 to TRBJ2-7, with TRBD2 as a possible D gene (9 bases). From germline, CDR1 is MDHEN and CDR2 SYDVKM. Trimming took off 11 bases at V and 2 bases at J, with 25 bases between the two ends. CDR3 length: 16 residues. As DNA, the CDR3 is TGTGCCGGCGGGGGGGAGACCGGGACAGGAACCTACGAGCAGTACTTC. Its translation is CAGGGETGTGTYEQYF.

This clonotype was detected ten times or more. The V and J genes are TRBV11-2 and TRBJ1-1, with 9 bases fitting TRBD1. The V gene's germline CDR1 is SGHAT and CDR2 FQNNGV. The ends lost 5 bases at V and 10 bases at J; junction bases unmatched: 2. The CDR3 consists of 11 residues. The CDR3 is CASSPGQGAFF. DNA of the CDR3: TGTGCCAGCAGCCCGGGACAGGGAGCTTTCTTT.

This clonotype was observed many times. This chain connects TRBV7-6 to TRBJ1-5; D is possibly TRBD1 (5 bases). Germline CDR1 SGHVS, CDR2 FNYEAQ. The CDR3 length is 15 residues. Trimming removed 5 bases at V and 0 bases at J, with 11 bases between. The CDR3 DNA is TGTGCCAGCAGCCCAGGGCCCTATAGCAATCAGCCCCAGCATTTT. This translates into CASSPGPYSNQPQHF.

There are many counts of this clonotype. This sequence joins TRBV5-1 and TRBJ2-2, with a tentative D call TRBD1 (7 bases). The CDR3 runs 14 residues. Trimming took 3 bases from V and 7 from J, leaving 13 bases between them. Germline V CDR1 and CDR2: SGHRS, YFSETQ. The chain's CDR3 is CASSYRGGNGELFF. For the CDR3, the DNA is TGCGCCAGCAGCTACAGGGGAGGCAACGGGGAGCTGTTTTTT. Complete variable domain (other parts from reference TRBV5-1 and TRBJ2-2): KAGVTQTPRYLIKTRGQQVTLSCSPISGHRSVSWYQQTPGQGLQFLFEYFSETQRNKGNFPGRFSGRQFSNSRSEMNVSTLELGDSALYLCASSYRGGNGELFFGEGSRLTVL.

This clonotype was seen repeatedly, ten times or more. This rearrangement joins TRBV27 to TRBJ2-5, with D perhaps being TRBD1 or TRBD2 (5 bases each). The germline V and J ends were trimmed by 4 bases and 5 bases, with 17 bases remaining between them. There are 15 residues in the CDR3. Germline assignment: CDR1 MNHEY and CDR2 SMNVEV (reference sequence). CDR3 residues: CASSSRVGGSETQYF. In DNA form, the CDR3 reads TGTGCCAGCAGTTCCAGGGTTGGAGGATCGGAGACCCAGTACTTC.

The V call is TRBV10-1, the J call TRBJ2-3, with unresolved D. Germline-derived CDR1 and CDR2 are WNHNN and SYGVQD (reference sequence). This CDR3 is built from 14 residues. The V end was cut by 2 bases, the J end by 2 bases, with 8 bases between. The DNA for the CDR3 is TGCGCCAGCAGTGAGAAGCACAACACAGATACGCAGTATTTT. Translating gives CASSEKHNTDTQYF.

V usage is TRBV29-1 and J usage is TRBJ2-7; D uncertain. The CDR3 totals 13 residues. Germline loops: CDR1 SQVTM, CDR2 ANQGSEA. Trimming left V 5 bases short and J 6 bases short, with 17 bases between. The CDR3 spells CSVQNFPRVEQYF. The CDR3 nucleotides are TGCAGCGTTCAAAATTTCCCAAGGGTCGAGCAGTACTTC.

This clonotype showed up many times. The chain combines TRBV27 with TRBJ1-6, with a possible D match to TRBD1 (5 bases). Trimming pared 6 bases from V and 7 bases from J, leaving 13 bases between. CDR1 MNHEY and CDR2 SMNVEV come from the germline V gene (reference sequence). The CDR3 has 14 amino acids. The CDR3 nucleotides are TGTGCCAGCAGGAGGGACCGCCACAATTCACCCCTCCACTTT. The encoded protein is CASRRDRHNSPLHF.

This clonotype was detected ten times or more. V gene TRBV5-1 combines with J gene TRBJ1-5; 12 bases fit TRBD1. Germline V gives CDR1 SGHRS, CDR2 YFSETQ. Trimming cost V 2 bases and J 6 bases; bases outside gene matches: 6. This CDR3 contains 16 residues. In DNA, the CDR3 is TGCGCCAGCAGCTTTGGCGGGACAGGGGGCGGTCAGCCCCAGCATTTT. Protein product: CASSFGGTGGGQPQHF.

This clonotype was detected ten times or more. The V gene is TRBV7-3, the J gene TRBJ2-1, with 10 bases matching TRBD2. The CDR3 spans 15 residues. From germline, CDR1 is SGHTA and CDR2 FQGTGA. The junction had 4 bases not matched to a gene; V was cut back by 4 bases and J by 4 bases. The CDR3 DNA reads TGTGCCAGCAGCTCCCTAGCGGGGGAATACAATGAGCAGTTCTTC. Encoded protein: CASSSLAGEYNEQFF. Based on the CDR3 plus reference TRBV7-3 and TRBJ2-1, the full variable domain is GAGVSQTPSNKVTEKGKYVELRCDPISGHTALYWYRQSLGQGPEFLIYFQGTGAADDSGLPNDRFFAVRPEGSVSTLKIQRTERGDSAVYLCASSSLAGEYNEQFFGPGTRLTVL.

This clonotype was recorded at least ten times. The chain carries TRBV5-1 and TRBJ1-1; TRBD1 matches at 7 bases. V shed 2 bases, J shed 1 base, and the junction held 5 bases outside the gene matches. Germline-derived CDR1 and CDR2 are SGHRS and YFSETQ. This CDR3 comprises 15 residues. The CDR3 region has the DNA TGCGCCAGCAGCTTTATGGGGACAGAGAACACTGAAGCTTTCTTT. Residues: CASSFMGTENTEAFF.

Remarks on this clonotype: Just one base apart from a much larger clone, this may be a read error. The V call is TRBV14, the J call TRBJ2-7, with D uncertain. V shed 3 bases and J shed 6 bases, with 9 bases lying between them. CDR1 is SGHDN, CDR2 FVKESK, per germline. The CDR3 is 12 amino acids. The CDR3 spells CASSHRRSEQYF. Written as DNA, the CDR3 is TGTGCCAGCAGCCACCGGCGGAGCGAGCAGTACTTC.

This clonotype was seen ten or more times. The J gene is TRBJ2-3, the V gene TRBV5-1; no clear D. Germline V gives CDR1 SGHRS, CDR2 YFSETQ. V lost 4 bases, J lost 0 bases, and 9 bases lay in between. The CDR3 has 14 amino acids. The CDR3 DNA reads as TGCGCCAGCAGCGACGGATCTAGCACAGATACGCAGTATTTT. Amino acid sequence: CASSDGSSTDTQYF.

In this sample, this clonotype turned up many times. CDR3 sequence reads: CAVRPDRTYEQYF. In DNA form, the CDR3 reads TGTGCCGTAAGGCCGGACCGAACCTACGAGCAGTACTTC. This chain connects TRBV7-9 to TRBJ2-7, with D hard to call. Germline loops: CDR1 SEHNR, CDR2 FQNEAQ (reference sequence). Trimming shortened V by 11 bases and J by 2 bases, and 16 bases separated the two germline ends. CDR3 length: 13 amino acids. The full variable domain, rest sourced from reference TRBV7-9 and TRBJ2-7, is DTGVSQNPRHKITKRGQNVTFRCDPISEHNRLYWYRQTLGQGPEFLTYFQNEAQLEKSRLLSDRFSAERPKGSFSTLEIQRTEQGDSAMYLCAVRPDRTYEQYFGPGTRLTVT.

This clonotype was detected many times. The V and J genes are TRBV5-1 and TRBJ2-5; TRBD2 matches at 8 bases. V shed 0 bases, J shed 8 bases, and the junction held 9 bases outside the gene matches. Germline V gives CDR1 SGHRS, CDR2 YFSETQ. The CDR3 runs 15 residues. CDR3 residues: CASSLDTSGLVTQYF. The CDR3 DNA reads as TGCGCCAGCAGCTTGGATACTAGCGGTTTAGTCACCCAGTACTTC.

The sample holds many counts of this clonotype. The genes are TRBV28 and TRBJ1-2, with TRBD1 identical over 8 bases. Germline lookup yields CDR1 MDHEN and CDR2 SYDVKM. The junction had 9 bases not matched to a gene; V was cut back by 10 bases and J by 8 bases. CDR3 length equals 12 residues. CDR3 sequence reads: CATTGGFEGYTF. The CDR3 nucleotides read TGTGCCACCACAGGGGGGTTTGAGGGCTACACCTTC.